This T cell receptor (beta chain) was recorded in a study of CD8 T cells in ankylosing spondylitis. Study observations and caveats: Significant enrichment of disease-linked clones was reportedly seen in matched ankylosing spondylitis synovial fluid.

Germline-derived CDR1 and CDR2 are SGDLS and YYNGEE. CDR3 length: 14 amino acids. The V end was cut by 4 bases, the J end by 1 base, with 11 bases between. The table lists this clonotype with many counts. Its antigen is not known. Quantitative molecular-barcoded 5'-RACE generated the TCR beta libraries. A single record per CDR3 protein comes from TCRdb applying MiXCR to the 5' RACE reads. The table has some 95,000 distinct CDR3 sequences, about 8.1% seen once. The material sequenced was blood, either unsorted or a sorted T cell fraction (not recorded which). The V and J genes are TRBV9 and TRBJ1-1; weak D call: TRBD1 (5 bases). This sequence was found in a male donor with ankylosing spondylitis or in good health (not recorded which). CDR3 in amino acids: CASSFDSSNTEAFF. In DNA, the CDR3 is TGTGCCAGCAGCTTCGACAGTTCGAACACTGAAGCTTTCTTT.